These T cell receptor beta chains were read from a single sample in a study of neurological immune-mediated disorders. TCRdb reprocessed the 5' RACE reads via MiXCR and lists one record per CDR3 protein. The sample carries over 60,000 distinct CDR3 sequences, approximately 5% recorded once. Sequencing used PBMCs. The receptors stem from a woman aged 65 to 85 with multiple sclerosis. CDR3s include the opening cysteine and the closing phenylalanine or tryptophan. The order of the fields is V gene, D gene, J gene, clone size, CDR3 protein, CDR3 DNA. The D gene is left open where the match is weak. A clone size is listed for some rows: how often the clone was seen (once, few, many), or a class if it is expanded.

TRBV7-9,-,TRBJ2-1,many,CASSPPGSSYNEQFF,TGTGCCAGCAGCCCCCCCGGTAGCTCCTACAATGAGCAGTTCTTC
TRBV7-8,-,TRBJ2-2,many,CANTGVIAGELFF,TGTGCCAACACGGGGGTCATCGCCGGGGAGCTGTTTTTT
TRBV4-1,-,TRBJ2-3,many,CASSQGELAQSTDTQYF,TGCGCCAGCAGCCAAGGGGAACTAGCACAAAGCACAGATACGCAGTATTTT
TRBV7-6,-,TRBJ2-1,-,CASSNHNEQFF,TGTGCCAGCAGCAACCACAATGAGCAGTTCTTC
TRBV4-2,TRBD1,TRBJ1-1,many,CASSQQTGDRNTEAFF,TGTGCCAGCAGCCAACAAACAGGGGATAGAAACACTGAAGCTTTCTTT
TRBV7-9,-,TRBJ1-1,many,CASSLQGIITEAFF,TGTGCCAGCAGCCTACAGGGAATTATCACTGAAGCTTTCTTT
TRBV5-1,-,TRBJ1-2,many,CASSSGTNGYTF,TGCGCCAGCAGCTCAGGGACAAATGGCTACACCTTC
TRBV6-5,-,TRBJ2-3,many,CASKATGSTDTQYF,TGTGCCAGCAAGGCGACGGGGAGCACAGATACGCAGTATTTT
TRBV20-1,TRBD1,TRBJ1-2,many,CSASGQPYGYTF,TGCAGTGCATCGGGACAGCCATATGGCTACACCTTC
TRBV7-9,-,TRBJ2-1,many,CASSLGGPSDEQFF,TGTGCCAGCAGCTTAGGGGGGCCTTCGGATGAGCAGTTCTTC
TRBV20-1,TRBD2,TRBJ2-7,few,CSARESGRSNEQYF,TGCAGTGCTAGAGAAAGCGGGAGGTCCAACGAGCAGTACTTC
TRBV20-1,TRBD2,TRBJ2-1,many,CSARVGLAGQYNEQFF,TGCAGTGCTAGAGTAGGACTAGCGGGACAATACAATGAGCAGTTCTTC
TRBV7-2,-,TRBJ1-4,many,CASSLGVPNEKLFF,TGTGCCAGCAGCTTAGGAGTCCCTAATGAAAAACTGTTTTTT
TRBV3-1,-,TRBJ2-1,many,CASSQGSEQFF,TGTGCCAGCAGCCAAGGGTCCGAGCAGTTCTTC
TRBV20-1,TRBD2,TRBJ2-3,many,CSARTSGRTDTQYF,TGCAGTGCAAGGACTAGCGGGAGAACAGATACGCAGTATTTT
TRBV4-1,-,TRBJ1-2,many,CASSQGKAGQAYGYTF,TGCGCCAGCAGCCAAGGAAAGGCAGGGCAGGCCTATGGCTACACCTTC
TRBV5-1,-,TRBJ1-1,many,CASSTRRQNTEAFF,TGCGCCAGCAGCACCCGACGGCAGAACACTGAAGCTTTCTTT
TRBV27,-,TRBJ1-2,many,CASSSPSRGDYGYTF,TGTGCCAGCAGTTCCCCCTCCCGAGGGGACTATGGCTACACCTTC
TRBV4-2,-,TRBJ1-1,-,CASSQDAFTEAFF,TGTGCCAGCAGCCAAGATGCATTCACTGAAGCTTTCTTT
TRBV12-3/TRBV12-4,-,TRBJ1-2,many,CASSLGRRTNYGYTF,TGTGCCAGCAGTTTAGGCAGGCGGACTAACTATGGCTACACCTTC
TRBV7-9,TRBD2,TRBJ2-1,few,CASSLVRTSSYNEQFF,TGTGCCAGCAGCTTAGTACGGACTAGCTCCTACAATGAGCAGTTCTTC
TRBV12-3/TRBV12-4,-,TRBJ1-5,many,CASSSGDGSNQPQHF,TGTGCCAGCAGCTCGGGGGATGGTAGCAATCAGCCCCAGCATTTT
TRBV6-5,-,TRBJ2-7,many,CASSYSSYEQYF,TGTGCCAGCAGTTACAGCTCCTACGAGCAGTACTTC
TRBV18,-,TRBJ1-5,many,CASSPGGDGNQPQHF,TGTGCCAGCTCACCTGGAGGGGATGGCAATCAGCCCCAGCATTTT
TRBV12-3/TRBV12-4,TRBD1,TRBJ1-1,many,CASSSGTGGAFF,TGTGCCAGCAGTTCGGGGACAGGGGGTGCTTTCTTT
TRBV6-6,-,TRBJ2-7,-,CASTDRSSGDEQYF,TGTGCCAGCACCGACAGGTCCAGCGGTGACGAGCAGTACTTC
TRBV5-1,TRBD2,TRBJ2-1,many,CASSLVGLAGNEQFF,TGCGCCAGCAGCTTGGTAGGACTAGCAGGCAATGAGCAGTTCTTC
TRBV4-1,TRBD2,TRBJ2-3,-,CATSSGSVTDTQYF,TGCGCCACCAGTAGCGGGAGTGTCACAGATACGCAGTATTTT
TRBV3-1,-,TRBJ1-5,many,CASSTTGPGKPYSNQPQHF,TGTGCCAGCAGCACTACAGGTCCGGGGAAGCCGTATAGCAATCAGCCCCAGCATTTT
TRBV7-9,-,TRBJ2-1,-,CASSPLGHEQFF,TGTGCCAGCAGCCCCCTCGGCCATGAGCAGTTCTTC
TRBV29-1,-,TRBJ1-1,many,CSAALVLEAFF,TGCAGCGCCGCCCTCGTCCTTGAAGCTTTCTTT
TRBV7-2,-,TRBJ1-2,many,CASSLGSTNYGYTF,TGTGCCAGCAGCTTAGGGTCTACTAACTATGGCTACACCTTC
TRBV5-1,TRBD1,TRBJ1-1,many,CASSKDRGITEAFF,TGCGCCAGCAGCAAGGACAGGGGGATCACTGAAGCTTTCTTT
TRBV7-2,-,TRBJ2-3,many,CASGVTDTQYF,TGTGCCAGCGGAGTCACAGATACGCAGTATTTT
TRBV30,-,TRBJ1-2,-,CAWSPDQHYGYTF,TGTGCCTGGAGTCCGGACCAACACTATGGCTACACCTTC
TRBV3-1,TRBD2,TRBJ2-3,-,CASSQRLAGVGTDTQYF,TGTGCCAGCAGCCAGCGACTCGCGGGAGTGGGCACAGATACGCAGTATTTT
TRBV7-3,TRBD1,TRBJ2-7,many,CASSLGPGGEYEQYF,TGTGCCAGCAGCTTAGGGCCAGGGGGCGAATACGAGCAGTACTTC
TRBV7-9,-,TRBJ1-1,many,CASRAMGGPWTEAFF,TGTGCCAGCAGAGCCATGGGGGGGCCGTGGACTGAAGCTTTCTTT
TRBV5-5,TRBD2,TRBJ2-1,-,CASSTSGPSYNEQFF,TGTGCTAGCAGCACTAGCGGGCCCTCCTACAATGAGCAGTTCTTC
TRBV7-8,TRBD2,TRBJ2-2,-,CASSYPRASGRAGTGELFF,TGTGCCAGCAGCTATCCTAGGGCTAGCGGGAGGGCCGGCACCGGGGAGCTGTTTTTT
TRBV10-2,TRBD1,TRBJ1-2,many,CASTREGASGYTF,TGCGCCAGCACCAGGGAGGGGGCTTCTGGCTACACCTTC
TRBV5-4,TRBD2,TRBJ2-1,many,CASSLQGTSVYNEQFF,TGTGCCAGCAGCCTACAAGGGACTAGCGTATACAATGAGCAGTTCTTC
TRBV6-6,TRBD1,TRBJ1-1,many,CASSPGQGQGNTEAFF,TGTGCCAGCAGCCCCGGACAGGGACAAGGGAACACTGAAGCTTTCTTT
TRBV12-3/TRBV12-4,-,TRBJ1-2,many,CASSFTGRYGYTF,TGTGCCAGCAGTTTCACAGGGAGATATGGCTACACCTTC
TRBV12-3/TRBV12-4,-,TRBJ2-5,many,CASSLAAIQETQYF,TGTGCCAGCAGTTTAGCGGCCATTCAGGAGACCCAGTACTTC
TRBV7-6,-,TRBJ2-1,many,CASSGSYNEQFF,TGTGCCAGCAGCGGCTCCTACAATGAGCAGTTCTTC
TRBV5-6,-,TRBJ2-7,many,CASSLREKLYEQYF,TGTGCCAGCAGCTTGCGGGAGAAACTCTACGAGCAGTACTTC
TRBV7-9,-,TRBJ2-7,many,CASSSSPGPEQYF,TGTGCCAGCAGCTCCTCGCCAGGTCCAGAGCAGTACTTC
TRBV5-1,TRBD2,TRBJ2-3,many,CASVAGGTKVDTQYF,TGCGCCAGCGTCGCGGGAGGGACGAAGGTAGATACGCAGTATTTT
TRBV6-2/TRBV6-3,-,TRBJ2-1,few,CASRDRRGGEQFF,TGTGCCAGCAGAGACCGGAGGGGAGGAGAGCAGTTCTTC